This entry lists 31 T cell receptor beta chains sequenced from one sample in a study of blood T cell repertoires in COVID-19 (dated by TCRdb to the early 2020s). The library relied on the immunoSEQ multiplex PCR assay. TCRdb's version of the immuneACCESS table is confined to in-frame rearrangements and falls short of the full clone set. An unresolved V gene accounts for under half of the shortfall where checked; the remainder is of unknown origin. The table for this sample lists about 270,000 clones; roughly nine tenths of them were counted only once. The ten biggest clones cover around 9% of the sample. Sequenced: peripheral blood. The receptors stem from a man in his forties with active or convalescent COVID-19.

This chain uses TRBV6-5 with TRBJ2-1; D is possibly TRBD1 (7 bases). The CDR3 contains 14 residues. With 7 bases removed from V and 4 bases from J, the gap between germline ends came to 14 bases. Germline V gene lookup returns CDR1 MNHEY and CDR2 SVGAGI. CDR3 nucleotide sequence: TGTGCCAGCATAGGTTCAGGGGGGTACAATGAGCAGTTCTTC. Translated, it gives CASIGSGGYNEQFF.

The rearrangement uses TRBV5-1 and TRBJ2-1; D is possibly TRBD2 (5 bases). V was shortened by 0 bases and J by 0 bases, with 7 bases between the two germline ends. This CDR3 has 15 residues. The germline V gene encodes CDR1 SGHRS and CDR2 YFSETQ. The CDR3 coding sequence is TGCGCCAGCAGCTTGGCCGGGGACTCCTACAATGAGCAGTTCTTC. Amino acids: CASSLAGDSYNEQFF.

V is TRBV7-6 and J is TRBJ2-2; a possible D gene is TRBD2 (5 bases). Germline V gene sequence: CDR1 SGHVS, CDR2 FNYEAQ. This CDR3 is built from 15 residues. V was clipped by 4 bases and J by 2 bases, with 11 bases between them. CDR3 region: CASSSIGLNTGELFF. CDR3 DNA sequence: TGTGCCAGCAGCTCAATAGGACTCAACACCGGGGAGCTGTTTTTT. Variable domain in full (rest from reference TRBV7-6 and TRBJ2-2): GAGVSQSPRYKVTKRGQDVALRCDPISGHVSLYWYRQALGQGPEFLTYFNYEAQQDKSGLPNDRFSAERPEGSISTLTIQRTEQRDSAMYRCASSSIGLNTGELFFGEGSRLTVL.

V usage is TRBV5-1 and J usage is TRBJ2-5, with 7 bases fitting TRBD2. Germline trimming cut 3 bases from V and 0 bases from J; bases unmatched to any gene: 5. The CDR3 is 15 residues long. Germline V gene sequence: CDR1 SGHRS, CDR2 YFSETQ. CDR3 amino acids: CASSSGGTNQETQYF. The CDR3 coding sequence is TGCGCCAGCAGCTCCGGGGGGACTAACCAAGAGACCCAGTACTTC.

The chain employs TRBV6-5 and TRBJ2-1; weak D call: TRBD2 (5 bases). CDR1 and CDR2 from the germline V gene are MNHEY and SVGAGI. The CDR3 is made up of 16 amino acids. V was cut by 2 bases and J by 2 bases, with 13 bases left in between. The CDR3 spells CASSYRTGVAYNEQFF. The DNA of the CDR3 is TGTGCCAGCAGTTACCGAACCGGGGTGGCCTACAATGAGCAGTTCTTC.

The V call is TRBV25-1, the J call TRBJ2-7, with 9 bases that match TRBD2. Germline V gene lookup returns CDR1 MGHDK and CDR2 SYGVNS. CDR3 size: 15 residues. V lost 7 bases, J lost 0 bases, and 7 bases stayed unmatched. CDR3 coding DNA: TGTGCCAGCACCCCTAGCGGGGTGAGCTCCTACGAGCAGTACTTC. It translates to CASTPSGVSSYEQYF.

The rearrangement joins TRBV15 to TRBJ1-4; 7 bases agree with TRBD1. This CDR3 has 17 amino acids. The J segment lost 8 bases and the V segment lost 0 bases, leaving 12 bases of the junction unmatched. The germline V gene has CDR1 LNHNV and CDR2 YYDKDF (reference sequence). CDR3 sequence: CATSRDLSAGGEEKLFF. In DNA, the CDR3 is TGTGCCACCAGCAGAGATCTCTCCGCAGGGGGAGAAGAAAAACTGTTTTTT.

This chain joins TRBV30 and TRBJ1-2; D perhaps matches TRBD1 (5 bases). The germline V gene encodes CDR1 GTSNPN and CDR2 SVGIG (reference sequence). There are 16 residues in the CDR3. Trimming stripped 2 bases from V and 3 bases from J, with 19 bases between. In DNA form, the CDR3 reads TGTGCCTGGAGTCGGGGGAGAGGGAAACTCCACTATGGCTACACCTTC. Protein product: CAWSRGRGKLHYGYTF.

Regarding this clone: This specimen includes other DNA sequences encoding the same CDR3. The chain couples TRBV5-1 to TRBJ2-1; D is perhaps TRBD2 (6 bases). Trimming pared 0 bases from V and 7 bases from J, leaving 8 bases between. Germline V gene sequence: CDR1 SGHRS, CDR2 YFSETQ. The CDR3 loop spans 13 amino acids. CDR3 sequence: CASSLGLVNEQFF. The CDR3 region has the DNA TGCGCCAGCAGCTTGGGACTAGTGAATGAGCAGTTCTTC.

The count of this clone is one. The CDR3 here is CASSQDTVAGYTGELFF. CDR3 nucleotides: TGTGCCAGCAGCCAAGATACGGTAGCGGGGTACACCGGGGAGCTGTTTTTT. The chain carries TRBV4-2 and TRBJ2-2; 8 bases are a match to TRBD2. CDR1 LGHNA and CDR2 YNFKEQ come from the germline V gene. CDR3 length equals 17 residues. J was trimmed by 3 bases and V by 0 bases; bases with no gene match: 6.

The CDR3 sequence is CASSRGGLAGDRVEQYF. CDR3 sequence (DNA): TGTGCCAGCAGCCGAGGGGGACTAGCGGGAGATCGTGTCGAGCAGTACTTC. This sequence joins TRBV9 and TRBJ2-7; 14 bases align to TRBD2. With V trimmed by 4 bases and J by 6 bases, 12 bases remained unmatched. CDR3 size: 17 residues. The V gene's germline CDR1 is SGDLS and CDR2 YYNGEE.

This chain uses TRBV2 with TRBJ1-2, with 9 bases fitting TRBD1. The germline CDR1 and CDR2 sequences are SNHLY and FYNNEI. V was pared by 6 bases and J by 4 bases, with 6 bases of the junction left unmatched. This CDR3 is 14 amino acids long. The CDR3 here is CASRSQGAFYGYTF. The CDR3, as DNA: TGTGCCAGCAGGTCACAGGGGGCCTTCTATGGCTACACCTTC.

V and J are TRBV6-5 and TRBJ2-3; weak D call: TRBD1 (6 bases). The CDR3 spans 13 residues. Trimming stripped 4 bases from V and 6 bases from J, with 11 bases between. CDR1 MNHEY and CDR2 SVGAGI come from the germline V gene. The CDR3 loop reads CASSLQGADTQYF. Written as DNA, the CDR3 is TGTGCCAGCAGTTTACAGGGAGCGGATACGCAGTATTTT.

The gene calls are TRBV5-1 and TRBJ2-7; D is uncertain. CDR1 and CDR2 (germline): SGHRS, YFSETQ. The CDR3 is made up of 16 amino acids. V shed 0 bases and J shed 1 base, with 14 bases lying between them. CDR3 amino acids: CASSLASNSPSYEQYF. CDR3 DNA: TGCGCCAGCAGCTTGGCAAGCAACTCACCTTCCTACGAGCAGTACTTC.

This clone has a single count. The J gene is TRBJ1-5, the V gene TRBV7-9, with no clear D. CDR3 length: 13 amino acids. Trimming stripped 3 bases from V and 0 bases from J, with 3 bases between. Germline V gene lookup returns CDR1 SEHNR and CDR2 FQNEAQ (reference sequence). The CDR3 DNA is TGTGCCAGCAGCTTCGGTAGCAATCAGCCCCAGCATTTT. Protein sequence: CASSFGSNQPQHF.

In its sample, this clone was seen once. CDR3 sequence: CSVDLIGGYTF. CDR3 nucleotide sequence: TGCAGCGTCGACCTTATCGGGGGCTACACCTTC. V and J are TRBV29-1 and TRBJ1-2; D not certain. Germline V gene sequence: CDR1 SQVTM, CDR2 ANQGSEA. The V end was cut by 6 bases, the J end by 8 bases, with 13 bases between. The CDR3 has 11 residues. Variable domain in full (rest from reference TRBV29-1 and TRBJ1-2): SAVISQKPSRDICQRGTSLTIQCQVDSQVTMMFWYRQQPGQSLTLIATANQGSEATYESGFVIDKFPISRPNLTFSTLTVSNMSPEDSSIYLCSVDLIGGYTFGSGTRLTVV.

The chain links TRBV5-4 to TRBJ1-1; the match to TRBD1 covers 7 bases. The trim removed 4 bases at V and 10 bases at J, leaving 13 bases unmatched. CDR3 length: 14 amino acids. Germline V gene sequence: CDR1 SGHNT, CDR2 YYREEE (reference sequence). The CDR3 nucleotides are TGTGCCAGCAGCGCCCGTACCGGGACAGTTGTAGCTTTCTTT. Translated, it gives CASSARTGTVVAFF.

The chain uses TRBV7-9 and TRBJ2-1, with 7 bases fitting TRBD2. Trimming took 3 bases from V and 5 from J; bases not matched to a gene: 16. The CDR3 is made up of 18 amino acids. Germline loops: CDR1 SEHNR, CDR2 FQNEAQ (reference sequence). In DNA, the CDR3 is TGTGCCAGCAGCTTGGGAAGCCTCGGAATCGGGGGGAACAATGAGCAGTTCTTC. Residues: CASSLGSLGIGGNNEQFF.

This clone appeared once. An end of the junction differs from the germline gene, which may be a read error. The rearrangement joins TRBV3-1 (or the pseudogene TRBV3-2) to TRBJ2-5, with 9 nucleotides matching TRBD2. The CDR3 has 18 residues. Germline lookup yields CDR1 LGHDT and CDR2 YNNKEL (reference sequence). CDR3 in amino acids: CASSQEGSGSINRWTQYF. The CDR3 coding sequence is TGTGCCAGCAGTCAAGAGGGTAGCGGGAGTATCAATCGGTGGACCCAGTACTTC.

The rearrangement uses TRBV6-5 and TRBJ2-3, with a tentative D call TRBD2 (5 bases). V dropped 7 bases and J dropped 2 bases, with 10 bases sitting between them. Germline CDR1 and CDR2: MNHEY and SVGAGI. CDR3 length: 13 residues. CDR3 sequence reads: CASKVGDTDTQYF. The CDR3 DNA sequence: TGTGCCAGCAAGGTCGGGGACACAGATACGCAGTATTTT.

The chain employs TRBV24-1 and TRBJ2-3; tentative D call: TRBD1 (6 bases). Germline V gene lookup returns CDR1 KGHDR and CDR2 SFDVKD. Trimming cost V 7 bases and J 4 bases, with 17 bases left between them. The CDR3 has 15 residues. The CDR3 loop is CATRSGQGYPDTQYF. The CDR3 DNA reads TGTGCCACCAGGTCGGGGCAGGGGTATCCAGATACGCAGTATTTT.

The rearrangement uses TRBV18 and TRBJ1-1; no reliable D call. CDR1 is KGHSH, CDR2 LQKENI, per germline. The CDR3 is 14 amino acids. V dropped 3 bases and J dropped 0 bases, with 8 bases sitting between them. DNA of the CDR3: TGTGCCAGCTCACCGCAGGCCATGAACACTGAAGCTTTCTTT. This gives the protein CASSPQAMNTEAFF.

This chain links TRBV5-4 with TRBJ2-5; D possibly corresponds to TRBD2 (6 bases). This CDR3 has 13 residues. Germline V CDR1 and CDR2: SGHNT, YYREEE (reference sequence). Trimming stripped 4 bases from V and 7 bases from J, with 14 bases between. The CDR3 sequence is CASSPDGGATQYF. The CDR3, as DNA: TGTGCCAGCAGCCCGGACGGAGGGGCGACCCAGTACTTC.

The chain employs TRBV6-5 and TRBJ1-3; D may be TRBD1 (6 bases). V was shortened by 3 bases and J by 2 bases, with 14 bases between the two germline ends. The CDR3 is 16 amino acids. Germline loops: CDR1 MNHEY, CDR2 SVGAGI. This chain's CDR3 is CASSYGATGTGNTIYF. CDR3 coding DNA: TGTGCCAGCAGTTATGGAGCAACAGGGACTGGAAACACCATATATTTT.

V gene TRBV19 combines with J gene TRBJ1-5, with unresolved D. The CDR3 spans 12 residues. CDR1 is LNHDA, CDR2 SQIVND, per germline (reference sequence). V was clipped by 3 bases and J by 5 bases, with 5 bases between them. In nucleotides, the CDR3 is TGTGCCAGTAGTATCCGGGATCAGCCCCAGCATTTT. Translated: CASSIRDQPQHF.

The V and J genes are TRBV4-2 and TRBJ2-3; 8 bases are shared with TRBD2. The CDR3 extends over 15 amino acids. CDR1 and CDR2 from the germline V gene are LGHNA and YNFKEQ. With 0 bases clipped from V and 3 bases from J, the junction kept 2 bases outside the gene matches. This chain's CDR3 is CASSQEPGGTDTQYF. The CDR3 DNA is TGTGCCAGCAGCCAAGAGCCGGGGGGGACAGATACGCAGTATTTT.

The V and J genes are TRBV6-5 and TRBJ2-7, with 10 bases matching TRBD2. This CDR3 spans 16 amino acids. From germline, CDR1 is MNHEY and CDR2 SVGAGI. The ends lost 2 bases at V and 3 bases at J; junction bases unmatched: 7. The CDR3 sequence: CASSYPRERGGYEQYF. CDR3 DNA sequence: TGTGCCAGCAGTTACCCGAGGGAGCGGGGGGGCTACGAGCAGTACTTC.

The chain links TRBV4-2 to TRBJ2-5, with 12 positions matching TRBD2. Germline V gives CDR1 LGHNA, CDR2 YNFKEQ. The ends lost 0 bases at V and 0 bases at J; junction bases unmatched: 5. The CDR3 is 18 residues long. The CDR3 DNA is TGTGCCAGCAGCCAAGAACTAGCGGGGGGACCCAACCAAGAGACCCAGTACTTC. Its protein is CASSQELAGGPNQETQYF.

The chain recombines TRBV10-1 with TRBJ2-1; 7 nucleotides align to TRBD2. V lost 2 bases and J lost 8; bases outside the gene matches: 6. CDR1 is WNHNN and CDR2 is SYGVQD in the germline V gene (reference sequence). This CDR3 is 14 amino acids long. CDR3 in DNA: TGCGCCAGCAGTGAGGGACTAGGTGGTTATGAGCAGTTCTTC. Translation gives CASSEGLGGYEQFF.

The chain carries TRBV30 and TRBJ2-1; D call uncertain. Between the trimmed V and J ends, which lost 1 base and 9 bases, there was a span of 10 bases. The CDR3 is 12 amino acids. Germline V gene lookup returns CDR1 GTSNPN and CDR2 SVGIG (reference sequence). In DNA form, the CDR3 reads TGTGCCTGGAGTGAAAACTCCGGTGAGCAGTTCTTC. Its translation is CAWSENSGEQFF.

The V and J genes are TRBV6-5 and TRBJ1-3, with D possibly being TRBD1 (5 bases). CDR3 length: 15 residues. The V end lost 2 bases, the J end lost 2 bases, and 10 bases lay between the germline ends. CDR1 MNHEY and CDR2 SVGAGI come from the germline V gene. The CDR3 loop is CASSYLGGAGNTIYF. In nucleotides, the CDR3 is TGTGCCAGCAGTTACCTGGGAGGGGCTGGAAACACCATATATTTT.